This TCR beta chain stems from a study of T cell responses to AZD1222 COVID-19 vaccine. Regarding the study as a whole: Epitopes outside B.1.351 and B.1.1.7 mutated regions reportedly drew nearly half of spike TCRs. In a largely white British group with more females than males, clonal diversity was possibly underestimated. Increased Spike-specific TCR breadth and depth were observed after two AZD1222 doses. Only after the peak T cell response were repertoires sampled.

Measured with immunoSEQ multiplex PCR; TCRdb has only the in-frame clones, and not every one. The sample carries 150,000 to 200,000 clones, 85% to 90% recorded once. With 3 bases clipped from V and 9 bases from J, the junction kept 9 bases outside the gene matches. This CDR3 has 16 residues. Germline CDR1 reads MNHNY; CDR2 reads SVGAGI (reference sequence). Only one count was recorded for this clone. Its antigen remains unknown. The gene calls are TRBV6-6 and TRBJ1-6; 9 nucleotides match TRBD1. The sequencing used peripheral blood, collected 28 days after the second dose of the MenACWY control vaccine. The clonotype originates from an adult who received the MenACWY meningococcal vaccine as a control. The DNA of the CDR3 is TGTGCCAGCAGTTATCCCATGGGGACAGGGATTTCACCCCTCCACTTT. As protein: CASSYPMGTGISPLHF.